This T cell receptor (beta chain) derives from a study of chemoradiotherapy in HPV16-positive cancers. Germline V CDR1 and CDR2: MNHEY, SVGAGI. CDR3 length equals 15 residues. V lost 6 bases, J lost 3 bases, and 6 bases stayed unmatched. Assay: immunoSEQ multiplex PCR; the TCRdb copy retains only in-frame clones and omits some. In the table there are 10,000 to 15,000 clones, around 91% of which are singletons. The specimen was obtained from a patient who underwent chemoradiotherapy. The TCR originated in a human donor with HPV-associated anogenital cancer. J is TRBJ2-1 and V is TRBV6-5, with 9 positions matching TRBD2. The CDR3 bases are TGTGCCAGCAGCTTTAGCGGGAGTTACTACAATGAGCAGTTCTTC. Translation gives CASSFSGSYYNEQFF.